These T cell receptor beta chains were read from a single sample in a study of T cells in Graves' hyperthyroidism and ophthalmopathy. TCRdb analysed the multiplex PCR reads with MiXCR anew, one entry per CDR3 protein. The sample lists hundreds of thousands of distinct CDR3 sequences, 20% to 25% occurring once. The sequencing input was blood. The receptors stem from a man under 40 with Graves' ophthalmopathy. Both conserved end residues are part of each CDR3. The order of the fields is clone size, V gene, J gene, D gene, CDR3 DNA, CDR3 protein. D genes are given only for firm matches. Clone size, where shown, is once, few, many, or a class for clones that have expanded.

NA	TRBV27	TRBJ2-2	NA	TGTGCCAGCAGCTTATGGGGAGGAATAGGAACCGGGGAGCTGTTTTTT	CASSLWGGIGTGELFF
many	TRBV28	TRBJ1-5	NA	TGTGCCAGCAGTTCAGTATATCAGCCCCAGCATTTT	CASSSVYQPQHF
few	TRBV6-5	TRBJ1-1	NA	TGTGCCAGCAGTTACTCGGGAGGGCACACTGAAGCTTTCTTT	CASSYSGGHTEAFF
few	TRBV7-6	TRBJ2-7	NA	TGTGCCAGCAGCTTGGGCGGGACAATCTACGAGCAGTACTTC	CASSLGGTIYEQYF
many	TRBV18	TRBJ1-1	NA	TGTGCCAGCTCACGGAATGGAGGGAACACTGAAGCTTTCTTT	CASSRNGGNTEAFF
NA	TRBV7-9	TRBJ2-1	TRBD1	TGTGCCAGCAGCACAGGGGGCAGATACAATGAGCAGTTCTTC	CASSTGGRYNEQFF
NA	TRBV28	TRBJ1-5	NA	TGTGCCAGCAGTTTACCGCAGGGAGGCAATCAGCCCCAGCATTTT	CASSLPQGGNQPQHF
many	TRBV5-1	TRBJ1-2	NA	TGCGCCAGCAGCCAAGGTTCCGGGACCGACTATGGCTACACCTTC	CASSQGSGTDYGYTF
NA	TRBV24-1	TRBJ2-7	TRBD1	TGTGCCACCTCTCCAGGCAGGGGGCACGACGAGCAGTACTTC	CATSPGRGHDEQYF
few	TRBV14	TRBJ2-7	NA	TGTGCCAGCAGCCCGGCTCGGGGCAGGGGCGCCTACGAGCAGTACTTC	CASSPARGRGAYEQYF
NA	TRBV24-1	TRBJ2-3	TRBD2	TGTGCCACCAGCTTCCCGGGACTAGCCCTCACAGATACGCAGTATTTT	CATSFPGLALTDTQYF
NA	TRBV11-3	TRBJ2-1	NA	TGTGCCAGCAGTTCAAACAGCAATGAGCGGTTCTTC	CASSSNSNERFF
many	TRBV5-1	TRBJ1-5	NA	TGCGCCAGCAGCTCCGGGAGCGGGAGCAATCAGCCCCAGCATTTT	CASSSGSGSNQPQHF
many	TRBV27	TRBJ2-5	NA	TGTGCCAGCAGTACGATCCTTGCCGAGACCCAGTACTTC	CASSTILAETQYF
NA	TRBV28	TRBJ2-7	TRBD2	TGTGCCAGCAGTCTTCCTACTAGCGGCAGGCCCTCCTACGAGCAGTACTTC	CASSLPTSGRPSYEQYF
NA	TRBV2	TRBJ2-3	TRBD1	TGTGCCAGCAGCGGACAGGGAATCCCAGATACGCAGTATTTT	CASSGQGIPDTQYF
few	TRBV12-3/TRBV12-4	TRBJ1-6	NA	TGTGCCAGCAGTTTAGTAGAAGTGAATTCACCCCTCCACTTT	CASSLVEVNSPLHF
many	TRBV5-6	TRBJ1-4	NA	TGTGCCAGCAGCTTGGGGACCTTTAATGAAAAACTGTTTTTT	CASSLGTFNEKLFF
many	TRBV2	TRBJ2-1	TRBD2	TGTGCCAGCAGGACTAGCGGATACTACAATGAGCAGTTCTTC	CASRTSGYYNEQFF
few	TRBV7-2	TRBJ2-1	TRBD2	TGTGCCAGCAGCTTAGCAGCGGGAATGAATGAGCAGTTCTTC	CASSLAAGMNEQFF
NA	TRBV5-1	TRBJ2-3	TRBD2	TGTGCCAGCAGCCTGCTAGCGGGAGATATGCAGTATTTT	CASSLLAGDMQYF
NA	TRBV12-3/TRBV12-4	TRBJ2-1	TRBD2	TGTGTCAGCAGACCCGGGACTAGCGGGATCTATGAGCAGTTCTTC	CVSRPGTSGIYEQFF
many	TRBV2	TRBJ2-5	NA	TGTGCCAGCAATCCTCCCCCGGGCCAGTACTTC	CASNPPPGQYF
many	TRBV11-2	TRBJ2-1	NA	TGTGCCAGCAGCTTGGGTGAGAGCGCCTACAATGAGCAGTTCTTC	CASSLGESAYNEQFF
NA	TRBV7-9	TRBJ2-7	NA	TGTGCCAGCAGCCAAACAGGGTCGAACGAGCAGTACTTC	CASSQTGSNEQYF
many	TRBV28	TRBJ1-1	NA	TGTGCCAGCAGTTTAGTGTTGACTGAAGCTTTCTTT	CASSLVLTEAFF
few	TRBV20-1	TRBJ2-1	NA	TGCAGTGCTAGAAATACCTTAGTCCGGACTGAGCAGTTCTTC	CSARNTLVRTEQFF
many	TRBV7-2	TRBJ2-1	TRBD1	TGTGCCAGCAGCTATCCCGGGACAGGGGGCGATGAGCAGTTCTTC	CASSYPGTGGDEQFF
once	TRBV7-3	TRBJ2-2	NA	TGTGCCAGCAGCCCCGGAGGCGGGGGCTCCGGGGAGCTGTTTTTT	CASSPGGGGSGELFF
NA	TRBV25-1	TRBJ2-7	TRBD2	TGTGCCAGCAGTGAATCGGGGGGAGGCTACGAGCAGTACTTC	CASSESGGGYEQYF
few	TRBV5-1	TRBJ1-2	NA	TGCGCCAGCAGCAACGAGGGGGGGACCTATGGCTACACCTTC	CASSNEGGTYGYTF
NA	TRBV6-1	TRBJ1-1	NA	TGTGCCAGCGTTACCGGCAGCGTGAACACTGAAGCTTTCTTT	CASVTGSVNTEAFF
NA	TRBV2	TRBJ2-1	TRBD2	TGTGCCAGCAGTGAAACGGGAGGCTGGAATGAGCAGTTCTTC	CASSETGGWNEQFF
once	TRBV19	TRBJ2-3	TRBD2	TGTGCCAGTAAGGACGGTGGCGGGAGGGATACGCAGTATTTT	CASKDGGGRDTQYF
NA	TRBV28	TRBJ2-7	TRBD2	TGTGCCAGCAGCACCCTGCTAGCGGGCCTTACAACCTACGAGCAGTACTTC	CASSTLLAGLTTYEQYF
few	TRBV11-2	TRBJ2-3	TRBD2	TGTGCCAGCAGCCTCCGGGCGGGAGTGGAAGATACGCAGTATTTT	CASSLRAGVEDTQYF
many	TRBV10-3	TRBJ1-1	NA	TGTGCCATCAGTGACCCTGGACAGTCGAACACTGAAGCTTTCTTT	CAISDPGQSNTEAFF
NA	TRBV27	TRBJ2-5	TRBD2	TGTGCCAGCAGTCGGGGAGCGGGACAAGAGACCCAGTACTTC	CASSRGAGQETQYF
few	TRBV18	TRBJ2-2	TRBD1	TGTGCCAGCTCACCGCGGACAGGGCCGAACACCGGGGAGCTGTTTTTT	CASSPRTGPNTGELFF
many	TRBV11-2	TRBJ1-6	NA	TGTGCCAGCAGCTTAGATCCGGGGACGACACCCCTCCACTTT	CASSLDPGTTPLHF
NA	TRBV7-9	TRBJ2-7	NA	TGTGCCAGCAGCTCATCTCTAGGACAACCCTACGAGCAGTACTTC	CASSSSLGQPYEQYF
few	TRBV13	TRBJ2-7	TRBD1	TGTGCCAGCAGCACGACAGGGGAGCAGTACTTC	CASSTTGEQYF
few	TRBV18	TRBJ2-7	TRBD1	TGTGCCAGCTCAGCCCCGGGACAGTACGAGCAGTACTTC	CASSAPGQYEQYF
many	TRBV30	TRBJ2-7	TRBD1	TGTGCCTGGAGTCCCGGGACAGGACCCTACGAGCAGTACTTC	CAWSPGTGPYEQYF
NA	TRBV6-1	TRBJ2-3	NA	TGTGCCAGCAGTCACGGGGGAACGGATACGCAGTATTTT	CASSHGGTDTQYF
many	TRBV6-1	TRBJ2-7	TRBD2	TGTGCCAGCAGCCCGGGAGCGGGAGGGCGTAGCGAGCAGTACTTC	CASSPGAGGRSEQYF
few	TRBV19	TRBJ2-7	TRBD2	TGTGCCAGTAGTATCCTAGCGGGAGAGGCGTACGAGCAGTACTTC	CASSILAGEAYEQYF
few	TRBV28	TRBJ1-5	NA	TGTGCCAGCGGCCGAGGGGCTCGGGGCAATCAGCCCCAGCATTTT	CASGRGARGNQPQHF
NA	TRBV7-9	TRBJ2-3	NA	TGTACCACCAAGGGGAGCCTCGGCACAGATACGCAGTATTTT	CTTKGSLGTDTQYF
NA	TRBV4-3	TRBJ1-6	NA	TGCGCCAGCAGCCAAGGTGGTCTAGGCAATTCACCCCTCCACTTT	CASSQGGLGNSPLHF
few	TRBV5-8	TRBJ2-1	NA	TGTGCCAGCAGCTCCCTAAGCCTAGCCGGGTACAATGAGCAGTTCTTC	CASSSLSLAGYNEQFF
few	TRBV30	TRBJ2-2	NA	TGTGCCTGGAGTGTCGAGGGGGGAACCGGGGAGCTGTTTTTT	CAWSVEGGTGELFF
NA	TRBV5-1	TRBJ2-3	NA	TGCGCCAGCAGCTTGGTTGAATCTAGCACAGATACGCAGTATTTT	CASSLVESSTDTQYF